This TCR beta chain was found in a study of cytomegalovirus exposure and HLA in healthy donors. Points from the study as a whole: At a 0.05 false discovery rate, a later analysis found around 17,000 TCR beta sequences to be associated with HLA alleles. It was 164 TCR beta chains that were listed as cytomegalovirus-associated. TCR beta chain V- and J-gene trimming was linked, in a later analysis, to a missense variant in DCLRE1C.

After removal of 4 bases from V and 13 bases from J, the junction contained 11 bases not matched to a gene. Germline loops: CDR1 MNHNS, CDR2 SASEGT. This CDR3 contains 14 residues. On this clone: Antigen specificity is unknown.

At the time of sampling, donors were nominally healthy, though unrecorded immune exposures were likely. 13 Jbeta primers and 60 Vbeta primers were used for the PCR. Sequenced by immunoSEQ multiplex PCR; TCRdb stores in-frame clones only, minus some. Here the sample spans roughly 77,000 clones, 55% to 75% being singletons. The rearrangement joins TRBV6-1 to TRBJ2-5, with TRBD1 matching over 11 bases. The sequencing sample was made of PBMCs. The receptor was derived from a woman aged 40 to 55 in good health and CMV-seropositive. The CDR3 sequence is CASSVLTGQGAPYF. CDR3 DNA: TGTGCCAGCAGTGTGCTGACTGGACAGGGGGCCCCGTACTTC.